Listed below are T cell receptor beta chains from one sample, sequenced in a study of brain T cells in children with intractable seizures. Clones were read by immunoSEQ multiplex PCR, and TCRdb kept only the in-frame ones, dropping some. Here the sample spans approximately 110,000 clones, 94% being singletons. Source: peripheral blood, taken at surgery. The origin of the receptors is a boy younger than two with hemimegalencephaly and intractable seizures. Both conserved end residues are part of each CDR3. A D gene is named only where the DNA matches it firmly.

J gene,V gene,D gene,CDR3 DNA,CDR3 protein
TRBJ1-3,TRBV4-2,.,TGTGCCAGCAGCCCCGGCGTGTCTTTTGGGGGAAACACCATATATTTT,CASSPGVSFGGNTIYF
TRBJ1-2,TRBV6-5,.,TGTGCCAGCAGTTGGGACAACTATGGCTACACCTTC,CASSWDNYGYTF
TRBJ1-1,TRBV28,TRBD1,TGTGCCAGCATACCGAAAGGGACAGTTTTCACTGAAGCTTTCTTT,CASIPKGTVFTEAFF
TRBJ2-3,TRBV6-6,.,TGTGCCAGCAGTAACGCGGGGGCCGGGGGAGATACGCAGTATTTT,CASSNAGAGGDTQYF
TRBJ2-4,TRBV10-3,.,TGTGCCGCCCGGGACCCCGCCAAAAACATTCAGTACTTC,CAARDPAKNIQYF
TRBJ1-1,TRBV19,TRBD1,TGTGCCAGTAGTATAGGGGGAGGACAGGACACTGAAGCTTTCTTT,CASSIGGGQDTEAFF
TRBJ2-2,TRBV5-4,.,TGTGCCAGCAGCTCACCGGACGGCGGTAGGGAGCTGTTTTTT,CASSSPDGGRELFF
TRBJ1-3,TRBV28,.,TGTGCCAGCAGTTGGGGCCAGACAGGCTACACCATATATTTT,CASSWGQTGYTIYF
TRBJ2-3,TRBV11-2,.,TGTGCCAGCAGCACCCGGGGGGATACGCAGTATTTT,CASSTRGDTQYF
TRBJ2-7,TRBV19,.,TGTGCCAGTAGTATAGTCCCGGGACTGACAACCTACGAGCAGTACTTC,CASSIVPGLTTYEQYF
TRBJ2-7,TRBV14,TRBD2,TGTGCCAGCAGCCGCGCTCCTAGCGGGAGGAGGAGAGAGCAGTACTTC,CASSRAPSGRRREQYF
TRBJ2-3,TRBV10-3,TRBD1,TGTGCCATCAGGGGACAGGGCGCAGATACGCAGTATTTT,CAIRGQGADTQYF
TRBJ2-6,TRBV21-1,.,TGTGCCAGCAGTGAATGTTCGGACCGGAGACAGACATTCCCCTCTGGGGCCAACGTCCTGACTTTC,CASSECSDRRQTFPSGANVLTF
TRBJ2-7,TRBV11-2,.,TGTGCCAGCAGCTTAGTCTCTCTGGGGTGGTACGAGCAGTACTTC,CASSLVSLGWYEQYF
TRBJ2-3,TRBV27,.,TGTGCCAGCAGTTTGGTGGTAGCGGAGGGCACAGATACGCAGTATTTT,CASSLVVAEGTDTQYF
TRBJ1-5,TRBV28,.,TGTGCCAGCCTCCCGGGGGCGCGAAATCAGCCCCAGCATTTT,CASLPGARNQPQHF
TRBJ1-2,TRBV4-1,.,TGCGCCAGCAGCCGGGAGGGGCAGGGCGGTAACTATGGCTACACCTTC,CASSREGQGGNYGYTF
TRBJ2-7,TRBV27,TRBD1,TGTGCCAGCAGTCTCGGACAGGGGACCGAGCAGTACTTC,CASSLGQGTEQYF
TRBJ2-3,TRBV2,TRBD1,TGTGCCAGCAGACAGGGACAGAGGGGCCCCACAGATACGCAGTATTTT,CASRQGQRGPTDTQYF
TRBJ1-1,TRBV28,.,TGTGCCAGCAGTTTATTGAGGGCTGACCCTTGGAACACTGAAGCTTTCTTT,CASSLLRADPWNTEAFF
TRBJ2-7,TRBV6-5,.,TGTGCCAGCAGGGGGGTCCAGGAGGTCTACGAGCAGTACTTC,CASRGVQEVYEQYF
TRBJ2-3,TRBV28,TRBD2,TGTGCCAGCAGTTTACGCGTCCTAGCGGGATCTGATACGCAGTATTTT,CASSLRVLAGSDTQYF